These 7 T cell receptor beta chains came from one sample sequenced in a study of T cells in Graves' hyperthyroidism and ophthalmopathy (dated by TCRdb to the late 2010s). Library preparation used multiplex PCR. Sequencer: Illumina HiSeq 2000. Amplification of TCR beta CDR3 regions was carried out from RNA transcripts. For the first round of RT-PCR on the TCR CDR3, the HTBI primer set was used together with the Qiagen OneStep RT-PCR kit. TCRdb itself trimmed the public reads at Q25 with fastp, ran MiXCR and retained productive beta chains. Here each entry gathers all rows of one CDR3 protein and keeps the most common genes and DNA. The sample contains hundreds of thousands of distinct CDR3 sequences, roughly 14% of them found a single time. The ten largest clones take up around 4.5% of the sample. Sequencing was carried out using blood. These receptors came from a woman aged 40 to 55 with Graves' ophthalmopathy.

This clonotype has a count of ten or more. The CDR3 region is CASSEWRLQPQHF. The CDR3 coding sequence is TGTGCCAGCAGTGAGTGGCGCCTTCAGCCCCAGCATTTT. The rearrangement uses TRBV2 and TRBJ1-5; no definite D call. Germline V gene data show CDR1 as SNHLY and CDR2 as FYNNEI. Trimming removed 3 bases at V and 6 bases at J, with 9 bases between. The CDR3 sequence is 13 residues long.

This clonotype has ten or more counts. CDR3 sequence reads: CASSLVGTGYEQYF. The CDR3 DNA reads as TGTGCCAGCAGCTTAGTCGGGACAGGGTACGAGCAGTACTTC. V is TRBV11-1 and J is TRBJ2-7; TRBD1 agrees at 9 bases. There are 14 residues in the CDR3. From germline, CDR1 is SGHAT and CDR2 FQDESV (reference sequence). V was clipped by 1 base and J by 4 bases; unmatched bases: 2.

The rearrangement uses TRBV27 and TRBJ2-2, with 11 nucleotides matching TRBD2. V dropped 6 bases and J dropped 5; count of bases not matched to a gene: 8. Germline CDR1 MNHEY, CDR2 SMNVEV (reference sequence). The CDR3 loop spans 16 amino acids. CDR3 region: CASRKTSGGITGELFF. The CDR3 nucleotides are TGTGCCAGCAGAAAAACTAGCGGGGGAATAACCGGGGAGCTGTTTTTT.

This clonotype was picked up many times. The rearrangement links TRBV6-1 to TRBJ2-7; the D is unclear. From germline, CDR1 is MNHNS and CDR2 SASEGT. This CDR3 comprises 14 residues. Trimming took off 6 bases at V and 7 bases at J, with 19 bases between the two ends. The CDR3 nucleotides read TGTGCCAGCAGAAAGGCCGCATCTATCTTGGAGCAGTACTTC. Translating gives CASRKAASILEQYF.

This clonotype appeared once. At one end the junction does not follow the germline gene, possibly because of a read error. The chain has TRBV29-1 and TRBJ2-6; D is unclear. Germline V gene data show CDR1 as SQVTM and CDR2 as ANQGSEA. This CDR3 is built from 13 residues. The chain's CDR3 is CSVVGSRANVLTF. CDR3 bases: TGCAGCGTTGTCGGCTCTAGGGCCAACGTCCTGACTTTC. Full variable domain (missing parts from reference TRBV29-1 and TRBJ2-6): SAVISQKPSRDICQRGTSLTIQCQVDSQVTMMFWYRQQPGQSLTLIATANQGSEATYESGFVIDKFPISRPNLTFSTLTVSNMSPEDSSIYLCSVVGSRANVLTFGAGSRLTVL.

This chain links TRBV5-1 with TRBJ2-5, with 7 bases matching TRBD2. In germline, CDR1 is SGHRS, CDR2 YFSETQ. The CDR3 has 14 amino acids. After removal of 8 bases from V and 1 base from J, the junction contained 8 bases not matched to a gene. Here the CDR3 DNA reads TGCGCCAGTGGAGGCGGGAGTACCCAAGAGACCCAGTACTTC. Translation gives CASGGGSTQETQYF.

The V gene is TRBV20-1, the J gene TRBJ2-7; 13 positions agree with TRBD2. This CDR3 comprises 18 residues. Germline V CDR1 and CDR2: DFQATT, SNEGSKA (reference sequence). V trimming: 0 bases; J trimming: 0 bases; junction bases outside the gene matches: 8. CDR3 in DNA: TGCAGTGCTAGAGATACCACGGGACTAGCGGGGAGCTCCTACGAGCAGTACTTC. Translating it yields CSARDTTGLAGSSYEQYF.